These T cell receptor beta chains were read from a single sample in a study of CD8 T cells in ankylosing spondylitis. TCRdb independently ran MiXCR on the 5' RACE reads; one entry per CDR3 protein. The table shows under 250,000 distinct CDR3 sequences, with around 32% occurring only once. The sample consisted of blood, either unsorted or a sorted T cell fraction (not recorded which). Receptors were obtained from a male donor with ankylosing spondylitis or in good health (not recorded which). Both conserved end residues are part of each CDR3. D genes are given only for firm matches. Some rows mark clone size as missing; the rest say once, few, many or name a class of expanded clone.

d_gene: TRBD1; v_gene: TRBV13; j_gene: TRBJ2-7; abundance: .; len: 15; CDR3nt: TGTGCCAGCAGCTTAGAAGGACAGGCCTCCTACGAGCAGTACTTC; CDR3aa: CASSLEGQASYEQYF
d_gene: .; v_gene: TRBV20-1; j_gene: TRBJ1-1; abundance: .; len: 12; CDR3nt: TGCAGTGCGCAGGGCAAGGGGGCTGAAGCTTTCTTT; CDR3aa: CSAQGKGAEAFF
d_gene: .; v_gene: TRBV15; j_gene: TRBJ2-1; abundance: .; len: 16; CDR3nt: TGTGCCACCAGCAGAGGCGCGCAGCCAACCTACAATGAGCAGTTCTTC; CDR3aa: CATSRGAQPTYNEQFF
d_gene: .; v_gene: TRBV12-3/TRBV12-4; j_gene: TRBJ2-5; abundance: .; len: 15; CDR3nt: TGTGCCAGCAGTGCGGACGGCCGGGCCGAAGAGACCCAGTACTTC; CDR3aa: CASSADGRAEETQYF
d_gene: .; v_gene: TRBV10-3; j_gene: TRBJ1-5; abundance: .; len: 17; CDR3nt: TGTGCCATCAGTGATGGGGTCGGACAGCGTAGCAATCAGCCCCAGCATTTT; CDR3aa: CAISDGVGQRSNQPQHF
d_gene: .; v_gene: TRBV3-1; j_gene: TRBJ1-2; abundance: .; len: 14; CDR3nt: TGTGCCAGCAGCCAGACCGGAGGGCCATATGGCTACACCTTC; CDR3aa: CASSQTGGPYGYTF
d_gene: TRBD1; v_gene: TRBV5-1; j_gene: TRBJ2-7; abundance: .; len: 15; CDR3nt: TGCGCCAGCAGCCAACCGGGACAGGGTTTCTACGAGCAGTACTTC; CDR3aa: CASSQPGQGFYEQYF
d_gene: .; v_gene: TRBV20-1; j_gene: TRBJ2-7; abundance: few; len: 15; CDR3nt: TGCAGTGCTAAGCCGGGACACGGGAACTCCTACGAGCAGTACTTC; CDR3aa: CSAKPGHGNSYEQYF
d_gene: .; v_gene: TRBV20-1; j_gene: TRBJ1-1; abundance: few; len: 14; CDR3nt: TGCAGTGCTAGAAGAGGACACATGAACACTGAAGCTTTCTTT; CDR3aa: CSARRGHMNTEAFF
d_gene: TRBD2; v_gene: TRBV19; j_gene: TRBJ2-3; abundance: once; len: 14; CDR3nt: TGTGCCAGTAGTACTAGCGGGGGGGCAGATACGCAGTATTTT; CDR3aa: CASSTSGGADTQYF
d_gene: .; v_gene: TRBV29-1; j_gene: TRBJ2-2; abundance: few; len: 15; CDR3nt: TGCAGCGCGTCTACGGGATACGCGAACACCGGGGAGCTGTTTTTT; CDR3aa: CSASTGYANTGELFF
d_gene: TRBD2; v_gene: TRBV29-1; j_gene: TRBJ2-3; abundance: many; len: 19; CDR3nt: TGCAGCGTTGACGTCGGGGGGCAATGGCTAGCGGGGGGTACAGATACGCAGTATTTT; CDR3aa: CSVDVGGQWLAGGTDTQYF
d_gene: .; v_gene: TRBV20-1; j_gene: TRBJ2-5; abundance: few; len: 13; CDR3nt: TGCAGTGCTAGGAAGATAGCTGAAGAGACCCAGTACTTC; CDR3aa: CSARKIAEETQYF
d_gene: TRBD2; v_gene: TRBV4-1; j_gene: TRBJ2-7; abundance: .; len: 14; CDR3nt: TGCGCCAGCAGCCAAGTGGCGGGGGGGCCCGAGCAGTACTTC; CDR3aa: CASSQVAGGPEQYF
d_gene: .; v_gene: TRBV7-8; j_gene: TRBJ2-1; abundance: few; len: 13; CDR3nt: TGTGCCAGCAGCATAGGAGAGTACAATGAGCAGTTCTTC; CDR3aa: CASSIGEYNEQFF
d_gene: .; v_gene: TRBV24-1; j_gene: TRBJ2-1; abundance: .; len: 12; CDR3nt: TGTGCCACCAGTGTGGAGGGGAATGAGCAGTTCTTC; CDR3aa: CATSVEGNEQFF
d_gene: TRBD1; v_gene: TRBV5-5; j_gene: TRBJ2-1; abundance: few; len: 15; CDR3nt: TGTGCCAGCAGCTTGATTGGACAGGAGCACAATGAGCAGTTCTTC; CDR3aa: CASSLIGQEHNEQFF
d_gene: TRBD1; v_gene: TRBV20-1; j_gene: TRBJ2-7; abundance: many; len: 14; CDR3nt: TGCAGTGCTAGAACAGGGGGCGATTCCTACGAGCAGTACTTC; CDR3aa: CSARTGGDSYEQYF
d_gene: .; v_gene: TRBV6-1; j_gene: TRBJ2-1; abundance: few; len: 15; CDR3nt: TGTGCCAGCACCCTAAATAGCGGTAACAACAATGAGCAGTTCTTC; CDR3aa: CASTLNSGNNNEQFF
d_gene: .; v_gene: TRBV7-9; j_gene: TRBJ2-1; abundance: few; len: 16; CDR3nt: TGTGCCAGCAGCCGGAGAAACGGGGGATCTTACAATGAGCAGTTCTTC; CDR3aa: CASSRRNGGSYNEQFF
d_gene: .; v_gene: TRBV19; j_gene: TRBJ1-5; abundance: .; len: 14; CDR3nt: TGTGCCAGTACTCACCCCGGTGGGGTGCAGCCCCAGCATTTT; CDR3aa: CASTHPGGVQPQHF
d_gene: TRBD2; v_gene: TRBV5-6; j_gene: TRBJ2-3; abundance: .; len: 15; CDR3nt: TGTGCCAGCAACACCGGGACTACGGGCACAGATACGCAGTATTTT; CDR3aa: CASNTGTTGTDTQYF
d_gene: TRBD2; v_gene: TRBV27; j_gene: TRBJ2-3; abundance: .; len: 13; CDR3nt: TGTGCCAGCACGCCGGCGGGGGGGGATACGCAGTATTTT; CDR3aa: CASTPAGGDTQYF
d_gene: .; v_gene: TRBV5-4; j_gene: TRBJ2-2; abundance: .; len: 12; CDR3nt: TGTGCCAGCAGCTTAATAGGCGGGGAGCTGTTTTTT; CDR3aa: CASSLIGGELFF